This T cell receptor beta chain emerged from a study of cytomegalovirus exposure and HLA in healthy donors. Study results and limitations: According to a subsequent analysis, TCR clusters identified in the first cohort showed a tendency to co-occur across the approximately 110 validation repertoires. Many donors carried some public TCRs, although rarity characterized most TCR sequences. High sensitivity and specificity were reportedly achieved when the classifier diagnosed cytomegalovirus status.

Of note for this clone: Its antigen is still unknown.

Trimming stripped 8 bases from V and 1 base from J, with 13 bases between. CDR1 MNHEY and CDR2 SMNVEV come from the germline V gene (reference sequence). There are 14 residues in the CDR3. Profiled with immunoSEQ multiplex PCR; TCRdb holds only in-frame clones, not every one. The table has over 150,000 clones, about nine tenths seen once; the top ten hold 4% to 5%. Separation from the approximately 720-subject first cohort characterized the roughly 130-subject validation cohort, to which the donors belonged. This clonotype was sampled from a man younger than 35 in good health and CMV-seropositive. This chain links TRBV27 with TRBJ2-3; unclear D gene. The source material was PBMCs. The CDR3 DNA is TGTGCCAGCGGGCCGATAACTGGCACAGATACGCAGTATTTT. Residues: CASGPITGTDTQYF.